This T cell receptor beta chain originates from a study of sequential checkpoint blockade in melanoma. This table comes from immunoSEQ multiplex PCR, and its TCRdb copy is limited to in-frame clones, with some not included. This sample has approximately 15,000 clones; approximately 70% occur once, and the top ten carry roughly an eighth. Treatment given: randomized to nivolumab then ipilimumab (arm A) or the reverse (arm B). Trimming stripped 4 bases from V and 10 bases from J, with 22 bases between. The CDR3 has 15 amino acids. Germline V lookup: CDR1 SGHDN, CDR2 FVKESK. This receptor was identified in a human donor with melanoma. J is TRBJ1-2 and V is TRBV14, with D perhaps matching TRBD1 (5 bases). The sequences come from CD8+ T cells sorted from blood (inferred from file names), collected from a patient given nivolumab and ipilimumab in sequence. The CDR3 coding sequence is TGTGCCAGCAGCCGGGGGGACGCCCCGGGGTTTGACTACACCTTC. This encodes CASSRGDAPGFDYTF.